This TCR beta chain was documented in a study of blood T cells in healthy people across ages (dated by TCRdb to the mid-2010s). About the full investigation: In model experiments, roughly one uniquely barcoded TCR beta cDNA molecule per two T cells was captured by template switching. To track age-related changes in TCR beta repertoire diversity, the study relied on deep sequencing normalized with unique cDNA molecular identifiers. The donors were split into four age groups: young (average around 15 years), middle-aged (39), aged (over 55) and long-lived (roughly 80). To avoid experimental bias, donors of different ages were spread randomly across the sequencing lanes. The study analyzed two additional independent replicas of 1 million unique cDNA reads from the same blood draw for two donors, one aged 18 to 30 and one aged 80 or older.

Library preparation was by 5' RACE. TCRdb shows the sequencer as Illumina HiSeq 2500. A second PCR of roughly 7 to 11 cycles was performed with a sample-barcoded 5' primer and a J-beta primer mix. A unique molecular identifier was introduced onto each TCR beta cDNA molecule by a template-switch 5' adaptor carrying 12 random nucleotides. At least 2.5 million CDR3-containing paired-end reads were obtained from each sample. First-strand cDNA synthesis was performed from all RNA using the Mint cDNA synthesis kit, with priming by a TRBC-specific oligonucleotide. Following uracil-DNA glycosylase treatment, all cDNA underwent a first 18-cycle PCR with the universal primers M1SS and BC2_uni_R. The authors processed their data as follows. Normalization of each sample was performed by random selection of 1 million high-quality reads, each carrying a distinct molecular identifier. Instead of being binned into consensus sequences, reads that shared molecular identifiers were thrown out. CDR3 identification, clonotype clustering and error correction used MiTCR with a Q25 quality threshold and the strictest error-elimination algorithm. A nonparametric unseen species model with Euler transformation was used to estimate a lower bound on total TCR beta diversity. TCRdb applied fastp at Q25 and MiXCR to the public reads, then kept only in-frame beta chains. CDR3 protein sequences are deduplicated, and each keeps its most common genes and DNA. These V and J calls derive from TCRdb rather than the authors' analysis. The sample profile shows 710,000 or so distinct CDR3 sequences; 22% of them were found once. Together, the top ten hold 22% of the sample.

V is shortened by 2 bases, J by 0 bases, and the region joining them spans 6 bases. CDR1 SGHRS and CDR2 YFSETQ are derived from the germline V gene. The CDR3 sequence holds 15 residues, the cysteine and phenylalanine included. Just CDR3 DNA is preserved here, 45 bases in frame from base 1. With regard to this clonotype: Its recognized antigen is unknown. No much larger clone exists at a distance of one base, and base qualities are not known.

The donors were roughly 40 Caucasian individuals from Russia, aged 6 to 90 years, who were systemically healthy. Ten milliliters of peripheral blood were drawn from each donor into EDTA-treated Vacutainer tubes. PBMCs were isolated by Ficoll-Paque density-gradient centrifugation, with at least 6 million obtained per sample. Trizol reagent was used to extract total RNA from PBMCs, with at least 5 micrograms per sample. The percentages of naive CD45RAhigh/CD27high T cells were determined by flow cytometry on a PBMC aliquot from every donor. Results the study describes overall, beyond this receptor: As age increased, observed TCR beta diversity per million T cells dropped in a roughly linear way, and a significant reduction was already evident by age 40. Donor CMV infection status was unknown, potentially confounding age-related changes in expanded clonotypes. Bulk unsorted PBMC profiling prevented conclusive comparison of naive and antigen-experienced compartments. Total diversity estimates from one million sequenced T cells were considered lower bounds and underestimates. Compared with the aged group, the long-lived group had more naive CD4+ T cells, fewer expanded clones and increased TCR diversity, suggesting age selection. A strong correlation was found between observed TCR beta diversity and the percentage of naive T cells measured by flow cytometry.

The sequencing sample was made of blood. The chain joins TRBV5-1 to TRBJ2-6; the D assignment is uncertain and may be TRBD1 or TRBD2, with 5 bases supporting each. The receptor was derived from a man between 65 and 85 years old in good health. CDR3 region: CASSFGTSGANVLTF. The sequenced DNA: TGCGCCAGCAGCTTTGGGACCTCTGGGGCCAACGTCCTGACTTTC.